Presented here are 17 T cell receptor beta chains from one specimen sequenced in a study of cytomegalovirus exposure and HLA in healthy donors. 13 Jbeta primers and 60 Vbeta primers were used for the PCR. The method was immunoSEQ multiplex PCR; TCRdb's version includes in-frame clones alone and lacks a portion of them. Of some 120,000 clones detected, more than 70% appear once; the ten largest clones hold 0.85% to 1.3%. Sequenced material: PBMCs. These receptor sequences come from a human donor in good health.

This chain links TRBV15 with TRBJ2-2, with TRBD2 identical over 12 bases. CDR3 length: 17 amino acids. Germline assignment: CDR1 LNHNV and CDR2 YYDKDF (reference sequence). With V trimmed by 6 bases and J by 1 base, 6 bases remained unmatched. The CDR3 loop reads CATSKLAGGQNTGELFF. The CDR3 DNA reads TGTGCCACCAGTAAGCTAGCGGGGGGGCAGAACACCGGGGAGCTGTTTTTT.

As DNA, the CDR3 is TGCGCCAGCAGCAAGGACAGGGCAGGAAATTCACCCCTCCACTTT. Protein product: CASSKDRAGNSPLHF. This chain uses TRBV5-1 with TRBJ1-6, with 8 bases matching TRBD1. V dropped 4 bases and J dropped 7; count of bases not matched to a gene: 7. The CDR3 sequence is 15 residues long. Germline V CDR1 and CDR2: SGHRS, YFSETQ.

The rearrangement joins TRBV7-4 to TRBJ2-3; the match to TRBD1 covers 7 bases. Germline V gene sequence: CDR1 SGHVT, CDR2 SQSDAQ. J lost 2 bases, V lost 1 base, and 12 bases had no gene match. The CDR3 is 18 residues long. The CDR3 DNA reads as TGTGCCAGCAGCTTAGAGTACTGGGGGACAGACACCACAGATACGCAGTATTTT. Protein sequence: CASSLEYWGTDTTDTQYF.

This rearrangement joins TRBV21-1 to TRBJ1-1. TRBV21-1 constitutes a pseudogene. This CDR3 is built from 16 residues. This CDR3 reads CASKPAWRELNTEAFF. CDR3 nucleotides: TGTGCCAGCAAACCCGCTTGGAGGGAGCTGAACACTGAAGCTTTCTTT.

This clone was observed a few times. The CDR3 sequence: CASSIRQGRGEKLFF. CDR3 DNA: TGTGCCAGCAGCATCAGACAGGGAAGAGGGGAAAAACTGTTTTTT. The chain carries TRBV7-2 and TRBJ1-4; 7 bases match TRBD1. Trimming took 5 bases from V and 8 from J; bases not matched to a gene: 11. From germline, CDR1 is SGHTA and CDR2 FQGNSA. There are 15 residues in the CDR3. Drawing the rest from reference TRBV7-2 and TRBJ1-4, the complete variable domain is GAGVSQSPSNKVTEKGKDVELRCDPISGHTALYWYRQSLGQGLEFLIYFQGNSAPDKSGLPSDRFSAERTGGSVSTLTIQRTQQEDSAVYLCASSIRQGRGEKLFFGSGTQLSVL.

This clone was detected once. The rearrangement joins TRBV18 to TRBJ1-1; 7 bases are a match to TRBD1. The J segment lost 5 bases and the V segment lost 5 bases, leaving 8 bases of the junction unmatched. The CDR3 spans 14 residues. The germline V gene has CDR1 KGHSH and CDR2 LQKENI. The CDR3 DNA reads TGTGCCAGCTCAGATAAGACAGGGATTACTGAAGCTTTCTTT. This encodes CASSDKTGITEAFF.

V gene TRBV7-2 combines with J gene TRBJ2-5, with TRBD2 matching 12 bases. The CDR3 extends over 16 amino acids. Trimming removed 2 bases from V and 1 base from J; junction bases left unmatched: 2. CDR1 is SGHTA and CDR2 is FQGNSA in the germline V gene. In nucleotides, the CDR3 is TGTGCCAGCAGCTTATGGACTAGCGGGGTCCAAGAGACCCAGTACTTC. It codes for CASSLWTSGVQETQYF.

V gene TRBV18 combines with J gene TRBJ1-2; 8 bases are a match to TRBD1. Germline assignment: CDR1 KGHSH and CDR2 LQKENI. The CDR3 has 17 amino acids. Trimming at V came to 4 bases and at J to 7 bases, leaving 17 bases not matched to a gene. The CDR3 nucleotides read TGTGCCAGCTCACGTCGGACAGGGATTTTTCGGGCGAGTGGCTACACCTTC. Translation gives CASSRRTGIFRASGYTF.

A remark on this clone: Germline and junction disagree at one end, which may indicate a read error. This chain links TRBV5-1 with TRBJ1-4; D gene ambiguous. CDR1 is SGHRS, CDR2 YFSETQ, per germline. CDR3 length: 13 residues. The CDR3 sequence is CASNDTTNENLFF. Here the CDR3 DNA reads TGCGCCAGCAACGATACAACTAATGAAAACCTGTTTTTT.

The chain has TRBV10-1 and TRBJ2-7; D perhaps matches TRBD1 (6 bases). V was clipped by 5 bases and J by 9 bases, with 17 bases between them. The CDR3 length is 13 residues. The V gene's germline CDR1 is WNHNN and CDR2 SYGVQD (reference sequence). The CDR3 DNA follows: TGCGCCAGCAGTCCCGGGCAGGGGACGTCGCAGTACTTC. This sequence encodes CASSPGQGTSQYF.

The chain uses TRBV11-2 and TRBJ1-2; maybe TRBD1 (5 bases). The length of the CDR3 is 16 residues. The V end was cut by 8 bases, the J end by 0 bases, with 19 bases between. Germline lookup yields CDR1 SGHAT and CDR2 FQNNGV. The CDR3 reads CASSYLRGKANYGYTF. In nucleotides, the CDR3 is TGTGCCAGCTCCTATCTCCGGGGGAAAGCTAACTATGGCTACACCTTC.

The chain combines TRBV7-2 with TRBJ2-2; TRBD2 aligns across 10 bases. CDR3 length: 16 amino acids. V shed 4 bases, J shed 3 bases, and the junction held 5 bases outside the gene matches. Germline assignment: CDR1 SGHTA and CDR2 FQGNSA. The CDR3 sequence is CASSSLAGAYTGELFF. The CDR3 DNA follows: TGTGCCAGCAGCTCTCTAGCGGGGGCGTACACCGGGGAGCTGTTTTTT.

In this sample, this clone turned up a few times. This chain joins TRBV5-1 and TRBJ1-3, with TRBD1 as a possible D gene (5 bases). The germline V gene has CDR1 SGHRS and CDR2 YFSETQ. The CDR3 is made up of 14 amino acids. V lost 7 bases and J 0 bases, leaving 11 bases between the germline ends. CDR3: CASRDFSSGNTIYF. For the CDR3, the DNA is TGCGCCAGCCGGGACTTCAGCTCTGGAAACACCATATATTTT.

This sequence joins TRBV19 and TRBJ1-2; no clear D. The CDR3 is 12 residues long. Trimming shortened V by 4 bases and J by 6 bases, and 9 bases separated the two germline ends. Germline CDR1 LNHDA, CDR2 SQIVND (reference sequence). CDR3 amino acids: CASSTPPDGYTF. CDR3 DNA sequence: TGTGCCAGTAGTACCCCCCCTGATGGCTACACCTTC.

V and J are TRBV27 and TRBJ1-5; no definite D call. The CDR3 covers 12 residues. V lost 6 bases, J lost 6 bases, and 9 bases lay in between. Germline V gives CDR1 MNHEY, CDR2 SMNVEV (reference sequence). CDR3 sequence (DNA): TGTGCCAGCAGAGAGGTCGGTCAGCCCCAGCATTTT. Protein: CASREVGQPQHF.

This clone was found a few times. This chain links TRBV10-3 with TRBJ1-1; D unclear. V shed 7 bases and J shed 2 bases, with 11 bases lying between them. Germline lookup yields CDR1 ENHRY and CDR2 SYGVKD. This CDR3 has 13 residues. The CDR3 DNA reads TGTGCCATCATGCGGTCGGTCAACACTGAAGCTTTCTTT. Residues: CAIMRSVNTEAFF.

CDR3 sequence: CASSSGGINTGELFF. CDR3 bases: TGTGCCAGCAGTTCAGGGGGCATTAACACCGGGGAGCTGTTTTTT. The chain links TRBV27 to TRBJ2-2; 8 positions match TRBD1. V gave up 4 bases and J gave up 2 bases; unmatched junction bases: 3. Germline assignment: CDR1 MNHEY and CDR2 SMNVEV (reference sequence). The CDR3 extends over 15 amino acids.